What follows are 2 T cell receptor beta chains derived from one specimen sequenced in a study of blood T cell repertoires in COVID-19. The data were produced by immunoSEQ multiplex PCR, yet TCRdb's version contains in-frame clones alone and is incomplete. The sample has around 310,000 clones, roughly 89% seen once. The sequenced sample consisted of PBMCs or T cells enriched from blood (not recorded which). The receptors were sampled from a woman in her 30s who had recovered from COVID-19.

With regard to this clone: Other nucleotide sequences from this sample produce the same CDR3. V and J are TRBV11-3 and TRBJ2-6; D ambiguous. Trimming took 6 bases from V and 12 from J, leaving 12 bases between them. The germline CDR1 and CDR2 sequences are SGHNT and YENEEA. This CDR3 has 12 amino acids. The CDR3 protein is CASSPPGGVLTF. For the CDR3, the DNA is TGTGCCAGCAGTCCACCGGGTGGCGTCCTGACTTTC.

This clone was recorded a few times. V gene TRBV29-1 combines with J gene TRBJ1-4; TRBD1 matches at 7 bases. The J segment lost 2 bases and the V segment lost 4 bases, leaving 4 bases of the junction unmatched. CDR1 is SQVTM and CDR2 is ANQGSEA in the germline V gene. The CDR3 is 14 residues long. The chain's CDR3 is CSVGLGQTNEKLFF. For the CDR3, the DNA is TGCAGCGTTGGGTTGGGACAGACTAATGAAAAACTGTTTTTT.